The 5 T cell receptor beta chains given below trace back to one sample, sequenced in a study of human T cells and chemical hapten exposure. Via MiXCR, TCRdb re-called the RACE reads, giving one row per CDR3 protein. The sample shows under 200,000 distinct CDR3 sequences, roughly 15% of them seen only once. Noted time point: patch test 1, 2 weeks after DPC sensitization. The treatment is: therapeutic diphenylcyclopropenone sensitization with weekly scalp DPC. Sequenced material: whole blood, taken in connection with sensitization to the hapten diphenylcyclopropenone (DPC). These receptors originate from a woman in her 30s with alopecia areata. Some clones in this sample may be carry-over from other donors' samples.

This clonotype came up many times. The chain recombines TRBV7-3 with TRBJ2-5; 9 bases match TRBD1. The V gene end was trimmed by 4 bases and the J gene end by 4 bases; junction bases not matched to a gene: 7. The length of the CDR3 is 15 residues. Germline V gives CDR1 SGHTA, CDR2 FQGTGA. This CDR3 is CASSSGQGLGETQYF. CDR3 coding DNA: TGTGCCAGCAGCTCTGGACAGGGGTTAGGAGAGACCCAGTACTTC.

The chain employs TRBV20-1 and TRBJ2-1, with TRBD2 matching 10 bases. This CDR3 region has 14 residues. Germline CDR1 DFQATT, CDR2 SNEGSKA (reference sequence). J lost 6 bases, V lost 6 bases, and 8 bases had no gene match. CDR3 region: CSARRSGGANEQFF. In nucleotides, the CDR3 is TGCAGTGCCCGAAGAAGCGGGGGGGCCAATGAGCAGTTCTTC.

A few counts support this clonotype. The rearrangement joins TRBV20-1 to TRBJ2-1; tentative D call: TRBD2 (5 bases). Germline assignment: CDR1 DFQATT and CDR2 SNEGSKA (reference sequence). Trimming removed 4 bases at V and 0 bases at J, with 7 bases between. The CDR3 totals 13 residues. The CDR3 protein is CSAKAVSYNEQFF. DNA of the CDR3: TGCAGTGCTAAAGCGGTCTCCTACAATGAGCAGTTCTTC.

In its sample, this clonotype was seen a few times. V is TRBV20-1 and J is TRBJ2-5; D might be TRBD1 (5 bases). This CDR3 contains 15 residues. Deletions cut 3 bases from V and 1 base from J, with 15 bases between. Germline V gene data show CDR1 as DFQATT and CDR2 as SNEGSKA (reference sequence). The CDR3 nucleotides read TGCAGTGCTAGCACCCCCCCAGGGCTCCAAGAGACCCAGTACTTC. This translates into CSASTPPGLQETQYF.

V gene TRBV12-3 or TRBV12-4 combines with J gene TRBJ2-5, with 8 bases lining up with TRBD1. The CDR3 is made up of 13 amino acids. V lost 6 bases, J lost 5 bases, and 5 bases stayed unmatched. The CDR3 sequence is CASRVTGVETQYF. CDR3 coding DNA: TGTGCCAGCAGAGTGACAGGGGTGGAGACCCAGTACTTC.